This TCR beta chain was found in a study of cytomegalovirus exposure and HLA in healthy donors. Study overall: Most donors, less than 85% of over 350 genotyped, fell in the Caucasian-associated ancestry cluster. Study-wide points: Most TCR beta V segments were productive about 90% or about 30% of the time in an earlier analysis. Fewer N-insertions than the roughly 600-donor mean were reportedly shown by an Asian-associated ancestry cluster in a later analysis.

The CDR3 is 14 amino acids. Germline-derived CDR1 and CDR2 are GTSNPN and SVGIG (reference sequence). V was pared by 7 bases and J by 4 bases, with 17 bases between. For this clone: Its antigen is not identified.

Amplification used 60 Vbeta primers and 13 Jbeta primers. Clones were sequenced by immunoSEQ multiplex PCR, and TCRdb holds only the in-frame ones, with some missing. Of 100,000 to 150,000 clones in the sample, roughly 82% are singletons; the top ten hold approximately 10%. The V gene is TRBV30, the J gene TRBJ1-3, with D tentatively TRBD1 (5 bases). The clonotype comes from a male donor in good health and CMV-seropositive. Source material: PBMCs. This CDR3 reads CALQPGGGGNTIYF. The DNA for the CDR3 is TGTGCCTTACAGCCGGGGGGTGGGGGAAACACCATATATTTT.